This T cell receptor beta chain was profiled in a study of regulatory T cells in long-lasting Graves disease (dated by TCRdb to about 2021). Study-level background: In the newly diagnosed Graves' disease group, patients had been taking antithyroid drugs for less than 3 months. This study used TCR sequencing and RNA sequencing of peripheral blood to compare persistent Graves' disease patients against newly diagnosed Graves' disease patients. The study was conducted in China and was registered as a clinical trial. A total of about 33 samples underwent TCR sequencing, from roughly 13 patients with persistent Graves' disease and some 20 patients with newly diagnosed Graves' disease. What the authors observed across the whole study: Because the primary lesion, thyroid tissue, could not be accessed, the study looked at peripheral blood alone. Persistent patients shared more public clonotypes among themselves (approximately 2,500) than newly diagnosed patients did (about 900). The authors acknowledged the small sample size as a limitation that may reduce accuracy. Persistent disease showed preferential use of TRBV28, TRBJ1-2 and TRBJ2-5, whereas newly diagnosed disease favored TRBV20-1 and TRBJ2-1. Sequencing and analysis were restricted to the TCR beta chain. Persistent Graves' disease patients showed lower TCR Shannon entropy and fewer highly expanded clones than newly diagnosed patients, suggesting clonal expansion.

This clonotype was detected only a few times. Which antigen it targets is not known. Base quality data are lacking; no much larger clone is found one base away. To prepare the library, multiplex PCR was applied. Sequencing was carried out with an Illumina HiSeq 4000. iRepertoire HTBI primers and Arm-PCR amplification of CDR3 regions were used to construct TCR beta libraries. PCR products were gel purified before sequencing. On the authors' methods: Across samples, fewer than 70 TRBV and around 15 TRBJ segments were identified and used for gene usage analysis of CDR3 amino acid clonotypes. COPE and FqMerger were used to merge the filtered high-quality paired reads into contigs. Contigs were aligned with BLAST to IMGT TRBV, TRBD and TRBJ reference genes, and CDR3 was defined per IMGT. Clonotypes above 0.1% frequency were classified as highly expanded clones. Shannon entropy served as the measure of repertoire diversity, while the Gini coefficient captured V-J evenness. A clonotype found in more than one individual was treated as public. Through fastp at Q25 and MiXCR, TCRdb rebuilt clones from the public reads, retaining in-frame beta chains. When rows share a CDR3 protein, they turn into one entry using the most common DNA and genes. TCRdb's processing, not the authors' own work, is the source of the V and J calls. Across this sample there are about 620,000 distinct CDR3 sequences, with about 15% seen only once. 15% to 20% of the sample is taken by the ten largest.

The sample's time point label is to be understood as: newly diagnosed GD, antithyroid drugs for less than 3 months. RNA was extracted from PBMCs in TRIzol for both TCR sequencing and RNA sequencing. The diagnosis of Graves' disease was made according to American Thyroid Association guidelines. Recruitment of patients was carried out at an endocrinology department in Xi'an, China. Each patient gave about 10 milliliters of peripheral blood, collected in an EDTA anticoagulant tube. Ficoll Paque Plus density gradient separation was used to isolate PBMCs, and no additional T cell sorting was done. An Agilent 2100 Bioanalyzer and agarose gel were used to check RNA quality, while a NanoDrop 2000 measured RNA concentration. The CDR3 numbers 14 residues from cysteine through phenylalanine. Kept here is only the CDR3 DNA, which spans 42 bases and is read in frame from base 1. CDR1 and CDR2 are read off the germline V gene as KGHSH and LQKENI. The germline ends are 18 bases apart after V is trimmed by 3 bases and J by 9 bases.

This same sample was also part of a study on T cells in Graves' hyperthyroidism and ophthalmopathy. Per that second paper: A patient counted as having stable Graves' hyperthyroidism if no progression to ophthalmopathy occurred over 18 months of follow-up. Hyperthyroidism patients were newly diagnosed, with disease duration under 2 months, and aged 18 to 65 years. The study excluded patients with uncontrolled infections, other autoimmune diseases, pregnancy or lactation. Diagnoses were based on clinical symptoms, serum thyroxine and TRAb, thyroid ultrasound and orbital computed tomography. The first round of RT-PCR for the TCR CDR3 was performed with the HTBI primer set and the Qiagen OneStep RT-PCR kit. Most expanded thyroid clonotypes (frequency above 0.001) were also found in blood, which suggests that blood repertoires may mirror thyroid immune responses. A model built on a 13 V-J signature distinguished ophthalmopathy from stable hyperthyroidism, reaching roughly 88% sensitivity and under 84% specificity in cross-validation and 80%/75% in testing. In validation, the model predicted progression to ophthalmopathy with roughly 70% sensitivity and approximately 78% specificity, a median of 6.5 months before onset. A discovery cohort of roughly 100 patients, roughly 40 with Graves' ophthalmopathy and 57 with stable Graves' hyperthyroidism, was used to find distinguishing TCR V-J signatures. Whether ophthalmopathy could be predicted prospectively was tested in an independent validation cohort made up of under 20 hyperthyroidism patients plus 17 patients who later progressed to ophthalmopathy. The approximately 90 discovery patients were divided at random into training and test sets in a 7:3 ratio. Thyroid tissue and blood T-cell repertoires from about six Graves' hyperthyroidism patients were also compared in the study. After sampling, hyperthyroidism patients received methimazole starting at 30 mg daily, and ophthalmopathy patients received high-dose intravenous methylprednisolone. Libraries were constructed in a second round of multiplex PCR, after which size selection and purification were performed. Sequencing of the libraries was done on an Illumina HiSeq2000 using paired-end 100 bp reads. SOAPnuke was used to process the raw data, removing reads that contained adapters or uncalled bases, had a mean Phred below 15, or lacked an exact match to the constant primer or identifier. High-quality paired reads were merged using COPE v1.2.5, and each unique nucleotide sequence was defined as a clonotype. MiTCR v1.1 was used to align the clonotypes against IMGT TRBV, TRBD and TRBJ reference segments. Only V-J combinations with frequency above 0.0001, covering 99.2% of repertoires, were analysed. A TCS score was defined as the ratio of F50 (clonal expansion) to E x V (chaos), with BLOSUM62-based TCRdist applied between CDR3 peptides within each V-J. Welch's t-statistics and random forest reduced just over 500 V-J features to fewer than 15, which were used in a naive Bayes classifier (R e1071). Sample size was not statistically predetermined, and investigators were not blinded to group allocation. According to the paper, TCR Vbeta CDR3 sequencing was carried out on over 130 peripheral blood samples, which came from fewer than 50 ophthalmopathy, 75 or so hyperthyroidism and around 17 progressor patients.

Sequenced material: peripheral blood mononuclear cells (PBMCs), taken at new diagnosis, from a patient treated with antithyroid drugs. The sequence is built from TRBV18 and TRBJ2-7; TRBD2 might be the D gene, on 5 matching bases. The TCR originated in a woman younger than 45 with Graves disease. Donor details come from another sample of the same person, matched by shared clones. The bases are TGTGCCAGCTCACCCATGGACTGGAGGAGCGCGCAGTACTTC. It codes for CASSPMDWRSAQYF.